Presented here are 3 T cell receptor beta chains from one specimen sequenced in a study of T cells in Graves' hyperthyroidism and ophthalmopathy. Researchers amplified the TCR beta CDR3 regions from RNA transcripts. Carried out on the TCR CDR3, a first-round RT-PCR used the HTBI primer set. TCRdb itself ran the multiplex PCR reads through MiXCR, one entry per CDR3 protein. The profile covers approximately 700,000 distinct CDR3 sequences, with around 17% appearing a single time and around 7.7% taken by the ten largest. Source material: blood. These receptors came from a man aged 18 to 29 with Graves' hyperthyroidism.

The chain is built from TRBV28 and TRBJ1-4; 8 bases are a match to TRBD1. CDR3 size: 14 residues. Germline CDR1 and CDR2: MDHEN and SYDVKM. The junction had 17 bases not matched to a gene; V was cut back by 7 bases and J by 16 bases. CDR3 DNA sequence: TGTGCCAGCACCCTTCGGCCAGGGGGCCCGTTGTGGTTTTTT. Translated, it gives CASTLRPGGPLWFF.

The V call is TRBV12-3 or TRBV12-4, the J call TRBJ2-3, with 8 positions matching TRBD2. This CDR3 is 14 amino acids long. Unmatched junction bases numbered 3, after V lost 5 bases and J lost 2 bases. CDR3 residues: CASSTSGITDTQYF. In DNA form, the CDR3 reads TGTGCCAGCAGTACTAGCGGCATCACAGATACGCAGTATTTT.

This clonotype appeared a few times. J is TRBJ2-3 and V is TRBV30; TRBD1 might be the D (6 bases). The germline V gene has CDR1 GTSNPN and CDR2 SVGIG (reference sequence). Trimming took 0 bases from V and 4 from J, leaving 14 bases between them. This CDR3 is 15 amino acids long. CDR3 sequence (DNA): TGTGCCTGGAGTGTGGGCAGGGGCAAGGCAGATACGCAGTATTTT. As protein: CAWSVGRGKADTQYF.